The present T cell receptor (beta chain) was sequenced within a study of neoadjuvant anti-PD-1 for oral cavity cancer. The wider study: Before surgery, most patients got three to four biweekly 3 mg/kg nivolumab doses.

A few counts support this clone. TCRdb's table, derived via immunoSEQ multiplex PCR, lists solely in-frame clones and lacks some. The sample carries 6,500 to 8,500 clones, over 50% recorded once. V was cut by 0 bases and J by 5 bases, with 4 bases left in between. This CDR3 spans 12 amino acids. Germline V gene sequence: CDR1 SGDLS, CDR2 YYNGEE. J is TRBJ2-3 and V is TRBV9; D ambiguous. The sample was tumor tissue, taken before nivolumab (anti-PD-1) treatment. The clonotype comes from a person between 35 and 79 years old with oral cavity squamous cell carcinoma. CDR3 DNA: TGTGCCAGCAGCGTAGAGCAAGATACGCAGTATTTT. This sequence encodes CASSVEQDTQYF.